The present T cell receptor beta chain was sequenced within a study of blood T cell repertoires in COVID-19. For the study at large: Some COVID-19 samples were acute and others convalescent; all came from the United States, Italy and Spain. PBMCs, B-cell-depleted T cells, or T cells were the source of the cDNA or gDNA that made up the material.

CDR3 size: 13 residues. Germline loops: CDR1 SNHLY, CDR2 FYNNEI. With 5 bases removed from V and 4 bases from J, the gap between germline ends came to 8 bases. Authors' processing steps: From reference gene primer amplification, estimates of nucleated cell counts were derived. Method: immunoSEQ multiplex PCR; TCRdb's copy keeps in-frame clones and lacks some. Clone size and V and J calls were adopted from that table, with D and trimming inferred from the DNA. This table holds around 130,000 clones, around three quarters found once. Sequencing used peripheral blood. The clonotype originates from a human donor in a cohort sampled during active COVID-19. The chain joins TRBV2 to TRBJ1-4; D unclear. CDR3: CASSTWSNEKLFF. CDR3 bases: TGTGCCAGCAGTACATGGAGTAATGAAAAACTGTTTTTT.